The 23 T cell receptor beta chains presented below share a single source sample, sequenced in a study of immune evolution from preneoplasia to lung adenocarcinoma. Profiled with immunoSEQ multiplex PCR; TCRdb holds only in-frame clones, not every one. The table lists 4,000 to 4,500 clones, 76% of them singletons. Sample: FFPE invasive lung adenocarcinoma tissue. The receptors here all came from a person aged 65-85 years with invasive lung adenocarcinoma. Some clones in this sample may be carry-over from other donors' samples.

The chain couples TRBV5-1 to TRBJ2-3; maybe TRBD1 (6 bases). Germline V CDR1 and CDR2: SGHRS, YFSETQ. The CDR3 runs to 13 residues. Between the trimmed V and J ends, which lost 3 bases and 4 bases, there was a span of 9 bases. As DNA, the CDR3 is TGCGCCAGCAGCTCCGCAGGGGCAGATACGCAGTATTTT. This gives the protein CASSSAGADTQYF.

The CDR3 DNA follows: TGCAGCGCTGGGAGACTAGCCGAGAATGAGCAGTTCTTC. Amino acids: CSAGRLAENEQFF. This chain joins TRBV29-1 and TRBJ2-1, with TRBD2 identical over 7 bases. Looked up from germline, CDR1 is SQVTM and CDR2 is ANQGSEA. The J segment lost 7 bases and the V segment lost 7 bases, leaving 10 bases of the junction unmatched. There are 13 residues in the CDR3.

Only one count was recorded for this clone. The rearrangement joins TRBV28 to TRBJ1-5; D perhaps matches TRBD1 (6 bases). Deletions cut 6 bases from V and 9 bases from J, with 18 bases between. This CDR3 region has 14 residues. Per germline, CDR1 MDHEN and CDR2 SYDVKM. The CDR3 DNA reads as TGTGCCAGCAGCCCGGGACAATGGTATTGGCCCCAGCATTTT. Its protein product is CASSPGQWYWPQHF.

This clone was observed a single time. This CDR3 is CASSLALGGAYEQYV. DNA of the CDR3: TGTGCCAGCAGCCTAGCGCTCGGCGGAGCTTACGAGCAGTACGTC. J is TRBJ2-7 and V is TRBV7-8, with a weak D call TRBD2 (6 bases). The germline gives CDR1 SGHVS, CDR2 FQNEAQ. CDR3 length: 15 amino acids.

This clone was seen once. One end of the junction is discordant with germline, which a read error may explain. CDR3 DNA sequence: TGTGTCAGCAGCGCGGAGGAGACTAATGAAAAACTGTTTTTT. Its translation: CVSSAEETNEKLFF. V is TRBV7-6 and J is TRBJ1-4; D is ambiguous. Looked up from germline, CDR1 is SGHVS and CDR2 is FNYEAQ. CDR3 size: 14 residues.

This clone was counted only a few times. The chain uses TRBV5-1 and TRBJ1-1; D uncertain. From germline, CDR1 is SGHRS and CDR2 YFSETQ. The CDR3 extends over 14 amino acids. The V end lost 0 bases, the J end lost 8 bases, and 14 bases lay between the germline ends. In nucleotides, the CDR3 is TGCGCCAGCAGCTTGGAACAATCGGCCCAAGAAGCTTTCTTT. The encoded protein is CASSLEQSAQEAFF.

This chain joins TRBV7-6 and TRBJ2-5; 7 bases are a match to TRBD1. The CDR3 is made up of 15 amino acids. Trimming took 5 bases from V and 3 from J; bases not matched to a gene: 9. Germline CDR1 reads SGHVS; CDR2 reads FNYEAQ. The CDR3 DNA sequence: TGTGCCAGCAGCGCATACAGGGGTTTGGAAGAGACCCAGTACTTC. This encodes CASSAYRGLEETQYF. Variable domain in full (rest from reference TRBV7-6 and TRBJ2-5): GAGVSQSPRYKVTKRGQDVALRCDPISGHVSLYWYRQALGQGPEFLTYFNYEAQQDKSGLPNDRFSAERPEGSISTLTIQRTEQRDSAMYRCASSAYRGLEETQYFGPGTRLLVL.

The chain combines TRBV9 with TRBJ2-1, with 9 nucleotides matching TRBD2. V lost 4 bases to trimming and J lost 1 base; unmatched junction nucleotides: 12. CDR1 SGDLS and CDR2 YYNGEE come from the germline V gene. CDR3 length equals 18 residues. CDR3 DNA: TGTGCCAGCAGCCCACAGGTAGCGGGAGCAGGGTCCTACAATGAGCAGTTCTTC. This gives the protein CASSPQVAGAGSYNEQFF.

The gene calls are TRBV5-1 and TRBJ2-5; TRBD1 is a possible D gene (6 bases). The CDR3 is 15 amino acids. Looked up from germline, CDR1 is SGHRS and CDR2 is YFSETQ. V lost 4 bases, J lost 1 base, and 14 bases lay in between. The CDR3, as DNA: TGCGCCAGCAGCAACACCGGGACACTCCAAGAGACCCAGTACTTC. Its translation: CASSNTGTLQETQYF.

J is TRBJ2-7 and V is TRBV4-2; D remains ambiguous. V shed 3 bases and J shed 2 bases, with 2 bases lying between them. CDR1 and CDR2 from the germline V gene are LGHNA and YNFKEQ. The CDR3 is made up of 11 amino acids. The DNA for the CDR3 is TGTGCCAGCAGCCAGGCCTACGAGCAGTACTTC. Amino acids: CASSQAYEQYF.

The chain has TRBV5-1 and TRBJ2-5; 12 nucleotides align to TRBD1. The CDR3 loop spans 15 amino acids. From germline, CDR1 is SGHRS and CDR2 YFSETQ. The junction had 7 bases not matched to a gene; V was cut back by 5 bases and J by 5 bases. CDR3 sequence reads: CASSYGTGGWETQYF. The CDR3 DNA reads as TGCGCCAGCAGTTACGGGACAGGGGGCTGGGAGACCCAGTACTTC.

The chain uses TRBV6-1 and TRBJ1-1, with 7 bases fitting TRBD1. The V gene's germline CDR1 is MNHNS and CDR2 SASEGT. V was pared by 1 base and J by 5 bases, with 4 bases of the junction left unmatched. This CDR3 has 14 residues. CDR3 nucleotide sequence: TGTGCCAGCAGTGAAGTGACAGGGAGAACTGAAGCTTTCTTT. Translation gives CASSEVTGRTEAFF.

The CDR3 DNA reads as TGCGCCAGCACCCCTTTCCGGGGCTTTCCCCGAACTAATGAAAAACTGTTTTTT. Its protein is CASTPFRGFPRTNEKLFF. The chain combines TRBV5-1 with TRBJ1-4, with D perhaps TRBD1 (5 bases). Trimming cost V 6 bases and J 1 base, with 22 bases left between them. Per the germline V gene, CDR1 is SGHRS and CDR2 is YFSETQ. The CDR3 contains 18 residues.

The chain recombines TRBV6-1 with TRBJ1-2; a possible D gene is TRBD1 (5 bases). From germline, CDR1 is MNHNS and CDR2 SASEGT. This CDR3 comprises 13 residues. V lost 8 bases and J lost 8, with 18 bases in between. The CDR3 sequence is CASQGRPLSGYTF. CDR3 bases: TGTGCCAGCCAGGGACGCCCTCTATCAGGCTACACCTTC.

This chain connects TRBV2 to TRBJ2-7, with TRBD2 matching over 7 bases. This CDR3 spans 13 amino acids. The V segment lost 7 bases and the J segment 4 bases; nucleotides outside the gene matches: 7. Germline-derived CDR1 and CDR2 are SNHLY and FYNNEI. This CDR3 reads CASMTRENYEQYF. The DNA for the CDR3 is TGTGCCAGCATGACGCGGGAGAATTACGAGCAGTACTTC.

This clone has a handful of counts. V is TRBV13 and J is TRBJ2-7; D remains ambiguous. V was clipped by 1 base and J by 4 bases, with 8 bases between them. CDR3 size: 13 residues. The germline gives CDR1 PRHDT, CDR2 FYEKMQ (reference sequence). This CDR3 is CASSLVGAYEQYF. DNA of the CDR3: TGTGCCAGCAGCTTAGTTGGAGCGTACGAGCAGTACTTC.

The DNA of the CDR3 is TGCAGCGGTGGGAGCGGTTCCTACGAGCAGTACTTC. Translating gives CSGGSGSYEQYF. The V call is TRBV29-1, the J call TRBJ2-7; weak D call: TRBD2 (5 bases). There are 12 residues in the CDR3. Trimming left V 7 bases short and J 1 base short, with 11 bases between. Germline V gene lookup returns CDR1 SQVTM and CDR2 ANQGSEA.

This chain's CDR3 is CASSTTALSGNTIYF. The DNA for the CDR3 is TGTGCCAGTAGTACCACAGCACTCTCTGGAAACACCATATATTTT. The J gene is TRBJ1-3, the V gene TRBV19; D call uncertain. CDR3 length: 15 amino acids. With 4 bases removed from V and 0 bases from J, the gap between germline ends came to 10 bases. The V gene's germline CDR1 is LNHDA and CDR2 SQIVND (reference sequence).

For the CDR3, the DNA is TGTGCCAGCCGAAAAAGCGGGAGGAGTCTCACGGGTACGCAGTATTTT. Residues: CASRKSGRSLTGTQYF. This chain joins TRBV28 and TRBJ2-3, with 9 nucleotides matching TRBD2. V was clipped by 8 bases and J by 8 bases; unmatched bases: 17. CDR1 is MDHEN, CDR2 SYDVKM, per germline. The CDR3 extends over 16 amino acids.

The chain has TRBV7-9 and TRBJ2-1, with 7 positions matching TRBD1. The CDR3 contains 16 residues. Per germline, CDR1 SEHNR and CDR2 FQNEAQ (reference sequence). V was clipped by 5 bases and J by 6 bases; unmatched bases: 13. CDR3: CASSPWTGSVTNEQFF. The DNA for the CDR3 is TGTGCCAGCAGCCCTTGGACAGGATCCGTCACCAATGAGCAGTTCTTC.

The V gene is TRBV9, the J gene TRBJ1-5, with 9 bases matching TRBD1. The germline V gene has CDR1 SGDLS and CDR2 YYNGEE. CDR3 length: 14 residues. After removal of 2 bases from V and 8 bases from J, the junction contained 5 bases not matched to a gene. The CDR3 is CASSVGQGSKPQHF. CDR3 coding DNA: TGTGCCAGCAGCGTGGGACAGGGTAGCAAGCCCCAGCATTTT.

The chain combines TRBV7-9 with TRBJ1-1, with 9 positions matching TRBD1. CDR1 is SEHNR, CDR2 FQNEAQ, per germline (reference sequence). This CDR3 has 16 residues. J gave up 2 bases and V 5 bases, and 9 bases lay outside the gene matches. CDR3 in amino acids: CASSPGQGRYNTEAFF. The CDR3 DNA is TGTGCCAGCAGCCCTGGACAGGGGAGATATAACACTGAAGCTTTCTTT.

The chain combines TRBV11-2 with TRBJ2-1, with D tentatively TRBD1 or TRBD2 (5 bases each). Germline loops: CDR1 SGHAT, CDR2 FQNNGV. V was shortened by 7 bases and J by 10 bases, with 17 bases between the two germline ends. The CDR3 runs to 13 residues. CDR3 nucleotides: TGTGCCAGCACTCCACAGGTCGGGACGGAGCAGTTCTTC. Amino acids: CASTPQVGTEQFF. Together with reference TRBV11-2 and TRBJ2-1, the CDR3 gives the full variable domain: EAGVAQSPRYKIIEKRQSVAFWCNPISGHATLYWYQQILGQGPKLLIQFQNNGVVDDSQLPKDRFSAERLKGVDSTLKIQPAKLEDSAVYLCASTPQVGTEQFFGPGTRLTVL.